This T cell receptor beta chain was sequenced for a study of identical twins. This clonotype was recorded a few times. MiXCR was run by TCRdb on the 5' RACE reads, yielding one entry per CDR3 protein. Among about 530,000 distinct CDR3 sequences, around 15% were seen once, and the ten largest hold less than 0.5%. Healthy Caucasians supplied all donations. V was cut by 2 bases and J by 3 bases, with 14 bases left in between. Germline V lookup: CDR1 MDHEN, CDR2 SYDVKM. The CDR3 consists of 17 residues. This same sample was also taken into another study, of yellow fever vaccine responses in identical twins.

The sequence was collected from a woman between 18 and 29 years old in good health. V and J are TRBV28 and TRBJ1-6, with a weak D call TRBD1 (5 bases). The sample was CD4+ T cells sorted from blood. CDR3 in DNA: TGTGCCAGCAGTTTAGGGGGTCCGCCTGGCTATAATTCACCCCTCCACTTT. As protein: CASSLGGPPGYNSPLHF.